These 31 T cell receptor beta chains came from one sample sequenced in a study of control samples from healthy donors and cancer patients. Sequenced by immunoSEQ multiplex PCR; TCRdb stores in-frame clones only, minus some. The table records under 150,000 clones, approximately 90% of them present only once. Input material: blood. The receptors shown here come from a woman under 40 in good health.

J is TRBJ2-2 and V is TRBV25-1; 9 positions agree with TRBD1. This CDR3 has 16 residues. Germline CDR1 is MGHDK and CDR2 is SYGVNS. With 3 bases clipped from V and 7 bases from J, the junction kept 9 bases outside the gene matches. CDR3 sequence reads: CASSDPDRGMGGELFF. The CDR3 DNA reads as TGTGCCAGCAGTGATCCGGACAGGGGTATGGGCGGGGAGCTGTTTTTT.

Here the CDR3 reads CASSLVDSRVETQYF. The CDR3 DNA reads TGTGCCAGCAGCTTAGTGGATTCGAGGGTAGAGACCCAGTACTTC. J is TRBJ2-5 and V is TRBV7-2; a weak D match, TRBD2 (5 bases). The length of the CDR3 is 15 residues. CDR1 and CDR2 from the germline V gene are SGHTA and FQGNSA. The germline V and J ends were trimmed by 1 base and 4 bases, with 13 bases remaining between them. Using reference TRBV7-2 and TRBJ2-5 for the parts outside the CDR3, the full variable domain is GAGVSQSPSNKVTEKGKDVELRCDPISGHTALYWYRQSLGQGLEFLIYFQGNSAPDKSGLPSDRFSAERTGGSVSTLTIQRTQQEDSAVYLCASSLVDSRVETQYFGPGTRLLVL.

The V gene is TRBV4-1, the J gene TRBJ1-1, with TRBD1 matching 8 bases. Germline CDR1 MGHRA, CDR2 YSYEKL. The CDR3 contains 15 residues. V lost 4 bases and J lost 5; bases outside the gene matches: 9. CDR3 nucleotides: TGCGCCAGCAGCCGCGGACAGGGTTTGGGTACTGAAGCTTTCTTT. Residues: CASSRGQGLGTEAFF.

The chain couples TRBV6-5 to TRBJ2-4; D ambiguous. The V end lost 2 bases, the J end lost 6 bases, and 11 bases lay between the germline ends. CDR1 and CDR2 (germline): MNHEY, SVGAGI. The CDR3 is 14 residues long. The CDR3 loop is CASSYDPSTNIQYF. As DNA, the CDR3 is TGTGCCAGCAGTTACGACCCCTCGACAAACATTCAGTACTTC.

The rearrangement joins TRBV1 to TRBJ2-7; the D call of TRBD1 is as the table states it, not checked on the DNA. TRBV1 is an annotated pseudogene. The CDR3 is 13 residues long. Written as DNA, the CDR3 is TGCACCAGCCCGCAGAGGGACAGGGACGAGCAGTACTTC. Translation gives CTSPQRDRDEQYF.

This sequence joins TRBV19 and TRBJ2-7, with 10 bases aligning to TRBD2. This CDR3 contains 14 residues. The ends lost 5 bases at V and 5 bases at J; junction bases unmatched: 6. The germline CDR1 and CDR2 sequences are LNHDA and SQIVND (reference sequence). The CDR3 sequence: CASSASGSLNEQYF. The DNA of the CDR3 is TGTGCCAGTAGTGCTAGCGGGAGCTTGAACGAGCAGTACTTC. Drawing the rest from reference TRBV19 and TRBJ2-7, the complete variable domain is DGGITQSPKYLFRKEGQNVTLSCEQNLNHDAMYWYRQDPGQGLRLIYYSQIVNDFQKGDIAEGYSVSREKKESFPLTVTSAQKNPTAFYLCASSASGSLNEQYFGPGTRLTVT.

V and J are TRBV19 and TRBJ2-4; TRBD1 aligns across 10 bases. Losses at the gene ends were 4 bases for V and 0 bases for J; bases not matched to a gene: 3. The CDR3 is 16 amino acids. Germline V gives CDR1 LNHDA, CDR2 SQIVND (reference sequence). The CDR3 region is CASSRDRGLAKNIQYF. Here the CDR3 DNA reads TGTGCCAGTAGTAGGGACAGGGGCCTAGCCAAAAACATTCAGTACTTC.

The chain employs TRBV28 and TRBJ2-7; 9 nucleotides align to TRBD1. Germline V gene data show CDR1 as MDHEN and CDR2 as SYDVKM. The CDR3 sequence is 15 residues long. Unmatched junction bases numbered 7, after V lost 4 bases and J lost 3 bases. DNA for the CDR3: TGTGCCAGCAGTTCCGACAGGGGGATAAGCTACGAGCAGTACTTC. Protein sequence: CASSSDRGISYEQYF.

The DNA of the CDR3 is TGTGCCACCCGGGACATGAATGGCTACACCTTC. Residues: CATRDMNGYTF. This chain joins TRBV27 and TRBJ1-2; possible D gene TRBD1, 6 bases. Deletions cut 10 bases from V and 6 bases from J, with 12 bases between. This CDR3 comprises 11 residues. CDR1 is MNHEY and CDR2 is SMNVEV in the germline V gene (reference sequence).

The chain couples TRBV4-1 to TRBJ2-5; D is possibly TRBD2 (7 bases). V gave up 3 bases and J gave up 6 bases, with 20 bases separating them. CDR1 and CDR2 (germline): MGHRA, YSYEKL. CDR3 length: 16 residues. The CDR3: CASSQDSRGGGKTQYF. CDR3 sequence (DNA): TGCGCCAGCAGCCAGGATTCGAGGGGGGGCGGAAAGACCCAGTACTTC.

The gene calls are TRBV5-4 and TRBJ1-4; D is unclear. The V gene lost 0 bases and the J gene lost 3 bases, with 9 bases spanning the gap. Germline assignment: CDR1 SGHNT and CDR2 YYREEE (reference sequence). There are 15 residues in the CDR3. The CDR3 DNA is TGTGCCAGCAGCTTGGGGAGGGAAGCTAATGAAAAACTGTTTTTT. Its protein is CASSLGREANEKLFF.

This chain connects TRBV10-1 to TRBJ1-1; a weak D match, TRBD1 (6 bases). CDR1 is WNHNN, CDR2 SYGVQD, per germline (reference sequence). This CDR3 has 14 amino acids. The ends were cut back, 6 bases at V and 4 bases at J, with 15 bases in the middle. The DNA for the CDR3 is TGCGCCAGCAGGCCGACAGGATGGACCACTGAAGCTTTCTTT. This codes for CASRPTGWTTEAFF.

The chain recombines TRBV7-8 with TRBJ2-3, with D possibly matching TRBD2 (6 bases). The V end was cut by 2 bases, the J end by 7 bases, with 19 bases between. Per germline, CDR1 SGHVS and CDR2 FQNEAQ. There are 16 residues in the CDR3. CDR3 DNA sequence: TGTGCCAGCAGCTTATTTCGACGCGGGATTGGGTATACGCAGTATTTT. Translation gives CASSLFRRGIGYTQYF.

This chain uses TRBV3-1 (or the pseudogene TRBV3-2) with TRBJ2-2; perhaps TRBD1 as D (6 bases). The germline CDR1 and CDR2 sequences are LGHDT and YNNKEL (reference sequence). This CDR3 has 17 residues. Trimming pared 4 bases from V and 4 bases from J, leaving 19 bases between. The DNA for the CDR3 is TGTGCCAGCAGCCCATATAACAGGGCGGAAGGCACCGGGGAGCTGTTTTTT. Translating it yields CASSPYNRAEGTGELFF.

This sequence joins TRBV11-2 and TRBJ1-1, with 7 nucleotides matching TRBD1. Germline CDR1 SGHAT, CDR2 FQNNGV. This CDR3 region has 16 residues. With 4 bases clipped from V and 1 base from J, the junction kept 9 bases outside the gene matches. For the CDR3, the DNA is TGTGCCAGCAGCTACCGCAGACAGGGACCGAACACTGAAGCTTTCTTT. Amino acid sequence: CASSYRRQGPNTEAFF.

The rearrangement uses TRBV2 and TRBJ2-5; D ambiguous. This CDR3 comprises 14 residues. The germline V gene encodes CDR1 SNHLY and CDR2 FYNNEI. Trimming took 3 bases from V and 0 from J, leaving 8 bases between them. In nucleotides, the CDR3 is TGTGCCAGCAGTGACCGGGCGGACCAAGAGACCCAGTACTTC. Its translation is CASSDRADQETQYF.

This chain joins TRBV3-1 (or the pseudogene TRBV3-2) and TRBJ2-1, with TRBD2 matching 9 bases. With V trimmed by 6 bases and J by 7 bases, 10 bases remained unmatched. CDR3 length equals 15 residues. Germline V CDR1 and CDR2: LGHDT, YNNKEL (reference sequence). The CDR3 loop reads CASRPNSGSMNEQFF. The DNA of the CDR3 is TGTGCCAGCAGGCCCAATAGCGGGAGTATGAATGAGCAGTTCTTC.

This chain connects TRBV5-1 to TRBJ2-7; D might be TRBD1 (6 bases). Germline V gives CDR1 SGHRS, CDR2 YFSETQ. Trimming cost V 0 bases and J 2 bases, with 9 bases left between them. This CDR3 region has 14 residues. The DNA for the CDR3 is TGCGCCAGCAGCTTGGCCCAGGGGACCTACGAGCAGTACTTC. It is translated as CASSLAQGTYEQYF.

V is TRBV5-1 and J is TRBJ2-7; D may match TRBD1 or TRBD2 (6 bases each). The ends were cut back, 0 bases at V and 6 bases at J, with 13 bases in the middle. CDR3 length equals 14 residues. CDR1 and CDR2 (germline): SGHRS, YFSETQ. As DNA, the CDR3 is TGCGCCAGCAGCTTGGGGAGGGGGGAACGCGAGCAGTACTTC. It yields the protein CASSLGRGEREQYF.

J is TRBJ1-5 and V is TRBV18; weak D call: TRBD1 (5 bases). The germline V gene encodes CDR1 KGHSH and CDR2 LQKENI. The V and J ends lost 2 bases and 7 bases respectively, with 12 bases between them. The CDR3 covers 14 residues. In DNA, the CDR3 is TGTGCCAGCTCACCAGCAGGGCCCTGGCAGCCCCAGCATTTT. This sequence encodes CASSPAGPWQPQHF. The full variable domain, its missing parts supplied by reference TRBV18 and TRBJ1-5, is NAGVMQNPRHLVRRRGQEARLRCSPMKGHSHVYWYRQLPEEGLKFMVYLQKENIIDESGMPKERFSAEFPKEGPSILRIQQVVRGDSAAYFCASSPAGPWQPQHFGDGTRLSIL.

This chain links TRBV7-9 with TRBJ1-1; 8 bases line up with TRBD1. CDR1 and CDR2 from the germline V gene are SEHNR and FQNEAQ (reference sequence). V gave up 5 bases and J gave up 3 bases; unmatched junction bases: 8. This CDR3 contains 15 residues. The CDR3 DNA sequence: TGTGCCAGCAGCATCGACCGGGACAGGTACACTGAAGCTTTCTTT. Protein product: CASSIDRDRYTEAFF.

The chain is built from TRBV7-9 and TRBJ2-1, with D tentatively TRBD1 or TRBD2 (5 bases each). Trimming stripped 5 bases from V and 2 bases from J, with 13 bases between. This CDR3 spans 15 amino acids. Germline V gene sequence: CDR1 SEHNR, CDR2 FQNEAQ (reference sequence). Here the CDR3 DNA reads TGTGCCAGCAGCGGCCGGGACGGGACCTACAATGAGCAGTTCTTC. Amino acid sequence: CASSGRDGTYNEQFF.

The V call is TRBV24-1, the J call TRBJ2-2; 10 nucleotides line up with TRBD2. V dropped 9 bases and J dropped 6; count of bases not matched to a gene: 6. Germline CDR1 is KGHDR and CDR2 is SFDVKD. This CDR3 has 14 amino acids. CDR3 loop: CATRAGGPSGELFF. DNA for the CDR3: TGTGCCACCCGAGCGGGAGGGCCGTCCGGGGAGCTGTTTTTT.

This clone was seen a single time. V usage is TRBV5-4 and J usage is TRBJ1-1; no reliable D call. This CDR3 is built from 13 residues. Looked up from germline, CDR1 is SGHNT and CDR2 is YYREEE (reference sequence). Trimming removed 4 bases at V and 5 bases at J, with 12 bases between. The DNA of the CDR3 is TGTGCCAGCAGCCACCTAGAGAGGACTGAAGCTTTCTTT. This gives the protein CASSHLERTEAFF.

J is TRBJ2-5 and V is TRBV28, with 7 positions matching TRBD2. The V segment lost 6 bases and the J segment 4 bases; nucleotides outside the gene matches: 5. The CDR3 contains 13 residues. Germline V gene data show CDR1 as MDHEN and CDR2 as SYDVKM. CDR3: CASSLGGTETQYF. The DNA of the CDR3 is TGTGCCAGCAGCCTCGGGGGGACAGAGACCCAGTACTTC.

As regards this clone: The junction departs from the called germline gene at one end, perhaps through a read error. The chain couples TRBV7-7 to TRBJ2-1, with 7 nucleotides matching TRBD1. There are 15 residues in the CDR3. Germline CDR1 reads SSHAT; CDR2 reads FNYEAQ (reference sequence). This chain's CDR3 is CASSSAAPGQNEQFF. Here the CDR3 DNA reads TGTGCTAGCAGCTCAGCCGCCCCGGGACAGAATGAGCAGTTCTTC.

V and J are TRBV6-5 and TRBJ1-2; a weak D match, TRBD1 (5 bases). Trimming took off 8 bases at V and 7 bases at J, with 14 bases between the two ends. CDR1 is MNHEY, CDR2 SVGAGI, per germline. The CDR3 extends over 12 amino acids. The CDR3 protein is CASGTLGAGYTF. CDR3 nucleotide sequence: TGTGCCAGCGGGACGTTGGGCGCTGGCTACACCTTC.

This chain connects TRBV19 to TRBJ2-1, with TRBD2 identical over 16 bases. The CDR3 totals 16 residues. Germline CDR1 LNHDA, CDR2 SQIVND (reference sequence). Unmatched junction bases numbered 3, after V lost 5 bases and J lost 5 bases. The CDR3 coding sequence is TGTGCCAGTAGTGGGACTAGCGGGAGGGTTAACAATGAGCAGTTCTTC. Amino acids: CASSGTSGRVNNEQFF.

The table lists this clone with a few counts. V usage is TRBV5-1 and J usage is TRBJ2-5; D is ambiguous. Trimming cost V 2 bases and J 1 base, with 6 bases left between them. CDR3 size: 13 residues. Germline CDR1 is SGHRS and CDR2 is YFSETQ. As DNA, the CDR3 is TGCGCCAGCAGCTTCGAAATCCAAGAGACCCAGTACTTC. It codes for CASSFEIQETQYF.

This rearrangement joins TRBV3-1 (or the pseudogene TRBV3-2) to TRBJ2-3; 8 nucleotides align to TRBD2. V shed 4 bases, J shed 2 bases, and the junction held 5 bases outside the gene matches. CDR1 and CDR2 (germline): LGHDT, YNNKEL (reference sequence). This CDR3 comprises 15 residues. DNA for the CDR3: TGTGCCAGCAGCCTCCGGGAGGGGGACACAGATACGCAGTATTTT. Residues: CASSLREGDTDTQYF.

The CDR3 is CASTFGGGGLAANEQFF. The CDR3, as DNA: TGTGCCAGCACCTTTGGTGGAGGTGGACTAGCGGCCAATGAGCAGTTCTTC. The genes are TRBV7-8 and TRBJ2-1; 10 bases agree with TRBD2. The V gene's germline CDR1 is SGHVS and CDR2 FQNEAQ. The CDR3 extends over 17 amino acids. V shed 7 bases and J 6 bases; nucleotides not matched to a gene: 15.